The 11 T cell receptor beta chains reported below all come from one sample, sequenced in a study of T cell responses to AZD1222 COVID-19 vaccine. TCRdb's table, derived via immunoSEQ multiplex PCR, lists solely in-frame clones and lacks some. The sample includes 95,000 to 110,000 clones, more than 75% of them seen just once. The source material was peripheral blood, sampled on day 0 of AZD1222 vaccination. These receptors were taken from an adult in good health.

The rearrangement links TRBV11-2 to TRBJ1-5; TRBD1 matches at 9 bases. The germline V gene has CDR1 SGHAT and CDR2 FQNNGV. V lost 8 bases, J lost 8 bases, and 13 bases stayed unmatched. This CDR3 is 15 amino acids long. CDR3 in DNA: TGTGCCAGCGGCCGAGGACAGGGGCCAGGGGAGCCCCAGCATTTT. Protein: CASGRGQGPGEPQHF.

The chain is built from TRBV29-1 and TRBJ2-7; D remains ambiguous. V was cut by 3 bases and J by 7 bases, with 13 bases left in between. Germline CDR1 SQVTM, CDR2 ANQGSEA. This CDR3 is built from 12 residues. The DNA of the CDR3 is TGCAGCGTTGATGGGCGGCGTGGAGAGCAGTACTTC. Translated, it gives CSVDGRRGEQYF.

This clone was detected only once. The junction shows a germline mismatch at one end, possibly a read error. The chain carries TRBV5-6 and TRBJ1-2; a weak D match, TRBD1 (5 bases). The germline V gene encodes CDR1 SGHDT and CDR2 YYEEEE. This CDR3 spans 12 amino acids. CDR3: CARRAGGYGYTF. CDR3 DNA sequence: TGTGCCCGCAGGGCGGGGGGGTATGGCTACACCTTC. Looking up the rest from reference TRBV5-6 and TRBJ1-2 gives the full variable domain: DAGVTQSPTHLIKTRGQQVTLRCSPKSGHDTVSWYQQALGQGPQFIFQYYEEEERQRGNFPDRFSGHQFPNYSSELNVNALLLGDSALYLCARRAGGYGYTFGSGTRLTVV.

The table lists this clone with a few counts. In DNA form, the CDR3 reads TGTGCCAGCAGTTGGGGCGGGCTTTCCAACGAGCAGTACTTC. Translation: CASSWGGLSNEQYF. The gene calls are TRBV27 and TRBJ2-7; D may correspond to TRBD1 or TRBD2 (5 bases each). Germline V gene sequence: CDR1 MNHEY, CDR2 SMNVEV (reference sequence). CDR3 size: 14 residues. With 4 bases removed from V and 5 bases from J, the gap between germline ends came to 15 bases.

The chain joins TRBV19 to TRBJ2-6; maybe TRBD1 (5 bases). Trimming stripped 1 base from V and 2 bases from J, with 6 bases between. This CDR3 comprises 15 residues. Germline CDR1 and CDR2: LNHDA and SQIVND (reference sequence). As DNA, the CDR3 is TGTGCCAGTAGTATAGCCAGGGCTGGGGCCAACGTCCTGACTTTC. Amino acid sequence: CASSIARAGANVLTF.

V is TRBV18 and J is TRBJ1-2, with 8 bases matching TRBD1. V gave up 2 bases and J gave up 5 bases; unmatched junction bases: 13. The CDR3 has 17 residues. Germline V CDR1 and CDR2: KGHSH, LQKENI. In DNA form, the CDR3 reads TGTGCCAGCTCACCAGTTCCCCCAGGGGGCCTCTCTTATGGCTACACCTTC. Translating gives CASSPVPPGGLSYGYTF.

The chain is built from TRBV5-1 and TRBJ2-1; no definite D call. The CDR3 length is 15 residues. Germline assignment: CDR1 SGHRS and CDR2 YFSETQ. With 0 bases removed from V and 1 base from J, the gap between germline ends came to 8 bases. The CDR3 protein is CASSLEPTSYNEQFF. CDR3 nucleotide sequence: TGCGCCAGCAGCTTGGAACCTACTTCCTACAATGAGCAGTTCTTC.

This clone was picked up one time. This rearrangement joins TRBV18 to TRBJ1-6, with no clear D. Per the germline V gene, CDR1 is KGHSH and CDR2 is LQKENI. CDR3 length: 12 residues. Deletions cut 6 bases from V and 5 bases from J, with 5 bases between. CDR3 region: CASSLNNSPLHF. As DNA, the CDR3 is TGTGCCAGCTCCCTCAATAATTCACCCCTCCACTTT.

This chain joins TRBV10-3 and TRBJ1-2; 8 nucleotides line up with TRBD1. Germline V lookup: CDR1 ENHRY, CDR2 SYGVKD. The CDR3 sequence is 12 residues long. V was clipped by 6 bases and J by 4 bases; unmatched bases: 1. The CDR3 DNA sequence: TGTGCCATCAGGGACAGGGCCTATGGCTACACCTTC. It is translated as CAIRDRAYGYTF.

The CDR3 loop reads CASSSGSTETQYF. In DNA, the CDR3 is TGCGCCAGCAGCTCAGGGTCTACGGAGACCCAGTACTTC. V is TRBV5-1 and J is TRBJ2-5, with TRBD1 as a possible D gene (5 bases). The V gene's germline CDR1 is SGHRS and CDR2 YFSETQ. The CDR3 runs 13 residues. Trimming removed 3 bases from V and 5 bases from J, with 11 bases in between.

The CDR3 protein is CASSSGDPQHF. The DNA for the CDR3 is TGTGCCAGCAGCTCCGGGGACCCCCAGCATTTT. The rearrangement joins TRBV7-9 to TRBJ1-5, with D tentatively TRBD1 (5 bases). V shed 4 bases and J shed 10 bases, with 8 bases lying between them. In germline, CDR1 is SEHNR, CDR2 FQNEAQ (reference sequence). The CDR3 spans 11 residues.